This T cell receptor (beta chain) was captured in a study of blood T cells in healthy people across ages. As for the study in general: Using template switching, researchers captured about one barcoded beta molecule for each two T cells.

Findings and caveats of the study: Older age went with lower TCR beta diversity per million T cells, in a roughly linear way.

Alongside a J-beta primer mix, a sample-barcoded 5' primer served in a second PCR lasting roughly 7 to 11 cycles. TCRdb independently ran MiXCR on the 5' RACE reads; one entry per CDR3 protein. Of 600,000 or so distinct CDR3 sequences listed, about 30% are singletons. With 6 bases removed from V and 3 bases from J, the gap between germline ends came to 14 bases. CDR1 MNHNS and CDR2 SASEGT come from the germline V gene. This CDR3 is 14 amino acids long. This clonotype was counted at least ten times. Its antigen is unknown. This chain links TRBV6-1 with TRBJ1-2; tentatively, D is TRBD1 (6 bases). The sequence came from a woman over 75 in good health. Sequencing was performed on blood. Written as DNA, the CDR3 is TGTGCCAGCAGCTCGGGACAATTATACTATGGCTACACCTTC. It specifies CASSSGQLYYGYTF.